The 25 T cell receptor beta chains given below trace back to one sample, sequenced in a study of T cell changes during pregnancy in multiple sclerosis (dated 2019 in TCRdb). Libraries were prepared through the immunoSEQ multiplex PCR assay. Not all clones reach the TCRdb copy of this immuneACCESS table, which keeps in-frame sequences only. Checked studies attribute under half of the gap to unresolved V genes and leave the rest unexplained. The sample yields roughly 80,000 clones; 93% were counted once. The ten largest clones represent 2% to 3% of the sample. The input for sequencing was peripheral blood, taken after pregnancy. The receptors shown here come from a female donor in good health, enrolled as a control in a pregnancy study.

This rearrangement joins TRBV27 to TRBJ1-4; 7 nucleotides agree with TRBD1. Germline CDR1 MNHEY, CDR2 SMNVEV (reference sequence). V trimming: 0 bases; J trimming: 7 bases; junction bases outside the gene matches: 5. The CDR3 length is 15 residues. CDR3 coding DNA: TGTGCCAGCAGTTTATCGACAGGGCGTGGTGAAAAACTGTTTTTT. This translates into CASSLSTGRGEKLFF.

This clone was seen only once. V is TRBV21-1 and J is TRBJ1-2; the table's D call, TRBD1, was not checked against the DNA. TRBV21-1 is a pseudogene segment. The CDR3 spans 18 residues. Here the CDR3 DNA reads TGTGCCAGCAGCAAAGACCGGGACAGGGAGACCCCTAACTATGGCTACACCTTC. Translated: CASSKDRDRETPNYGYTF.

The chain links TRBV5-6 to TRBJ2-7, with 7 bases matching TRBD1. The CDR3 loop spans 14 amino acids. CDR1 and CDR2 from the germline V gene are SGHDT and YYEEEE. J gave up 0 bases and V 4 bases, and 4 bases lay outside the gene matches. CDR3 loop: CASSTGDSSYEQYF. The CDR3 DNA follows: TGTGCCAGCAGCACAGGGGACAGCTCCTACGAGCAGTACTTC.

This clone was detected only once. This chain connects TRBV28 to TRBJ1-2, with D maybe TRBD1 (6 bases). CDR1 is MDHEN and CDR2 is SYDVKM in the germline V gene. Trimming pared 5 bases from V and 4 bases from J, leaving 14 bases between. The CDR3 loop spans 14 amino acids. The CDR3 sequence: CASSPPGQIYGYTF. In DNA, the CDR3 is TGTGCCAGCAGTCCGCCGGGACAAATCTATGGCTACACCTTC.

The gene calls are TRBV7-8 and TRBJ1-5; D remains unclear. The V end lost 5 bases, the J end lost 1 base, and 9 bases lay between the germline ends. The germline CDR1 and CDR2 sequences are SGHVS and FQNEAQ. This CDR3 comprises 14 residues. The CDR3 is CASSPTHSNQPQHF. Written as DNA, the CDR3 is TGTGCCAGCAGCCCGACACACAGCAATCAGCCCCAGCATTTT. Complete variable domain (other parts from reference TRBV7-8 and TRBJ1-5): GAGVSQSPRYKVAKRGQDVALRCDPISGHVSLFWYQQALGQGPEFLTYFQNEAQLDKSGLPSDRFFAERPEGSVSTLKIQRTQQEDSAVYLCASSPTHSNQPQHFGDGTRLSIL.

The rearrangement uses TRBV7-6 and TRBJ2-5, with 8 nucleotides matching TRBD2. CDR3 size: 15 residues. Germline CDR1 reads SGHVS; CDR2 reads FNYEAQ. Losses at the gene ends were 6 bases for V and 4 bases for J; bases not matched to a gene: 10. CDR3 coding DNA: TGTGCCAGCAGACGAAACGGGAGGGCCCCAGAGACCCAGTACTTC. This gives the protein CASRRNGRAPETQYF.

CDR3: CASATSGRPDTQYF. The CDR3 coding sequence is TGTGCCAGCGCCACTAGCGGGAGGCCAGATACGCAGTATTTT. The chain couples TRBV28 to TRBJ2-3; 12 nucleotides align to TRBD2. Losses at the gene ends were 8 bases for V and 4 bases for J; bases not matched to a gene: 4. CDR3 size: 14 residues. Germline V lookup: CDR1 MDHEN, CDR2 SYDVKM.

The chain links TRBV7-9 to TRBJ2-1; D is unresolved. Germline values: CDR1 SEHNR, CDR2 FQNEAQ (reference sequence). The CDR3 runs to 11 residues. Trimming left V 4 bases short and J 10 bases short, with 8 bases between. DNA of the CDR3: TGTGCCAGCAGCTCGGGTGGGGAGCAGTTCTTC. Translation: CASSSGGEQFF.

This clone was observed a handful of times. This rearrangement joins TRBV2 to TRBJ1-1, with no clear D. The germline gives CDR1 SNHLY, CDR2 FYNNEI. CDR3 size: 11 residues. V was pared by 4 bases and J by 7 bases, with 7 bases between. The CDR3 protein is CASSVSVEAFF. The CDR3 bases are TGTGCCAGCAGTGTTTCCGTTGAAGCTTTCTTT.

The chain employs TRBV10-3 and TRBJ2-7, with TRBD2 identical over 7 bases. V was clipped by 3 bases and J by 4 bases; unmatched bases: 9. Germline V lookup: CDR1 ENHRY, CDR2 SYGVKD. This CDR3 has 15 residues. Here the CDR3 reads CAISDPGLEGYEQYF. CDR3 in DNA: TGTGCCATCAGTGATCCTGGACTAGAAGGTTACGAGCAGTACTTC.

This clone came up once. The V and J genes are TRBV30 and TRBJ1-2; 7 nucleotides match TRBD1. The J segment lost 4 bases and the V segment lost 3 bases, leaving 5 bases of the junction unmatched. The CDR3 runs 13 residues. Looked up from germline, CDR1 is GTSNPN and CDR2 is SVGIG (reference sequence). As DNA, the CDR3 is TGTGCCTGGAGAATGGGACAGAGCTATGGCTACACCTTC. Translated, it gives CAWRMGQSYGYTF.

CDR3 sequence: CAWRTAGSSEKLFF. Written as DNA, the CDR3 is TGTGCCTGGAGGACGGCAGGGTCTAGTGAAAAACTGTTTTTT. The chain is built from TRBV30 and TRBJ1-4; tentative D call: TRBD1 (5 bases). CDR3 length: 14 residues. V lost 3 bases to trimming and J lost 7 bases, with 15 bases between them. Germline V gene sequence: CDR1 GTSNPN, CDR2 SVGIG (reference sequence).

CDR3 in amino acids: CASMVLGTDTQYF. CDR3 sequence (DNA): TGTGCCAGCATGGTTCTCGGGACAGATACGCAGTATTTT. The genes are TRBV6-1 and TRBJ2-3; D is uncertain. Trimming removed 7 bases from V and 3 bases from J, with 11 bases in between. The CDR3 totals 13 residues. Germline CDR1 is MNHNS and CDR2 is SASEGT.

This chain links TRBV5-1 with TRBJ1-1; D is uncertain. V gave up 4 bases and J gave up 0 bases, with 10 bases separating them. This CDR3 has 14 residues. Germline V gene data show CDR1 as SGHRS and CDR2 as YFSETQ. The CDR3 coding sequence is TGCGCCAGCAGCCCGGAGGAGATGAACACTGAAGCTTTCTTT. Residues: CASSPEEMNTEAFF.

The rearrangement uses TRBV18 and TRBJ1-1; 8 bases map to TRBD1. Unmatched junction bases numbered 1, after V lost 3 bases and J lost 4 bases. The CDR3 has 13 amino acids. Germline V gene lookup returns CDR1 KGHSH and CDR2 LQKENI. The CDR3 DNA sequence: TGTGCCAGCTCACCCGACAGGGGCACTGAAGCTTTCTTT. It translates to CASSPDRGTEAFF.

The chain recombines TRBV18 with TRBJ1-1; D uncertain. The V gene lost 6 bases and the J gene lost 0 bases, with 8 bases spanning the gap. Germline V gene sequence: CDR1 KGHSH, CDR2 LQKENI. The CDR3 contains 13 residues. CDR3 DNA: TGTGCCAGCTCCTATACAGTGAACACTGAAGCTTTCTTT. This encodes CASSYTVNTEAFF. The variable domain in full, with the rest retrieved from reference TRBV18 and TRBJ1-1, is NAGVMQNPRHLVRRRGQEARLRCSPMKGHSHVYWYRQLPEEGLKFMVYLQKENIIDESGMPKERFSAEFPKEGPSILRIQQVVRGDSAAYFCASSYTVNTEAFFGQGTRLTVV.

The gene calls are TRBV23-1 and TRBJ1-5; TRBD1 is a possible D gene (5 bases). TRBV23-1 has ORF status, its function being uncertain. V dropped 0 bases and J dropped 7 bases, with 10 bases sitting between them. The CDR3 runs 14 residues. CDR3 region: CASSQSYQGQPQHF. The CDR3 coding sequence is TGCGCCAGCAGTCAATCGTACCAGGGCCAGCCCCAGCATTTT.

The chain is built from TRBV7-9 and TRBJ2-5, with a tentative D call TRBD2 (6 bases). The germline V gene has CDR1 SEHNR and CDR2 FQNEAQ (reference sequence). Between the trimmed V and J ends, which lost 7 bases and 0 bases, there was a span of 12 bases. The CDR3 spans 14 residues. CDR3 protein: CASKTGGDQETQYF. CDR3 DNA sequence: TGTGCCAGCAAAACCGGCGGGGACCAAGAGACCCAGTACTTC.

CDR3 amino acids: CASSTGTGPSGNTIYF. The CDR3 nucleotides are TGTGCCAGCAGCACAGGGACAGGCCCCTCTGGAAACACCATATATTTT. The J gene is TRBJ1-3, the V gene TRBV9, with 8 bases lining up with TRBD1. This CDR3 comprises 16 residues. J was trimmed by 0 bases and V by 4 bases; bases with no gene match: 6. Germline V gene lookup returns CDR1 SGDLS and CDR2 YYNGEE.

J is TRBJ2-3 and V is TRBV5-1, with a tentative D call TRBD2 (5 bases). The length of the CDR3 is 14 residues. Per the germline V gene, CDR1 is SGHRS and CDR2 is YFSETQ. V lost 2 bases and J 6 bases, leaving 13 bases between the germline ends. CDR3 coding DNA: TGCGCCAGCAGCTTCACTAGGATGTTGGATACGCAGTATTTT. This codes for CASSFTRMLDTQYF.

The rearrangement links TRBV6-1 to TRBJ2-7; 7 positions match TRBD1. The CDR3 runs 13 residues. V shed 10 bases, J shed 3 bases, and the junction held 9 bases outside the gene matches. CDR1 and CDR2 from the germline V gene are MNHNS and SASEGT. CDR3 nucleotides: TGTGCCACCGATAGACAGGGAGTCTACGAGCAGTACTTC. Translated: CATDRQGVYEQYF.

The chain combines TRBV6-5 with TRBJ2-1; TRBD1 aligns across 7 bases. The CDR3 extends over 13 amino acids. The germline gives CDR1 MNHEY, CDR2 SVGAGI. J gave up 7 bases and V 7 bases, and 7 bases lay outside the gene matches. The CDR3 spells CASKGTVRNEQFF. The CDR3 DNA reads TGTGCCAGCAAGGGGACAGTGCGGAATGAGCAGTTCTTC.

The J gene is TRBJ2-3, the V gene TRBV19, with D hard to call. The germline CDR1 and CDR2 sequences are LNHDA and SQIVND (reference sequence). The CDR3 is made up of 14 amino acids. The V and J ends lost 3 bases and 3 bases respectively, with 10 bases between them. The DNA of the CDR3 is TGTGCCAGTAGTATTGGAGTAGGAACAGATACGCAGTATTTT. Residues: CASSIGVGTDTQYF. Full variable domain (remainder filled in from reference TRBV19 and TRBJ2-3): DGGITQSPKYLFRKEGQNVTLSCEQNLNHDAMYWYRQDPGQGLRLIYYSQIVNDFQKGDIAEGYSVSREKKESFPLTVTSAQKNPTAFYLCASSIGVGTDTQYFGPGTRLTVL.

The rearrangement joins TRBV6-5 to TRBJ2-7; D perhaps matches TRBD2 (7 bases). The ends were cut back, 2 bases at V and 2 bases at J, with 13 bases in the middle. The CDR3 is 15 amino acids. Germline V gene lookup returns CDR1 MNHEY and CDR2 SVGAGI. The CDR3 sequence: CASSYGRGGAYEQYF. In DNA form, the CDR3 reads TGTGCCAGCAGTTACGGGAGGGGGGGAGCCTACGAGCAGTACTTC.

This clone came up once. The rearrangement uses TRBV27 and TRBJ1-1, with 8 bases fitting TRBD1. Germline assignment: CDR1 MNHEY and CDR2 SMNVEV (reference sequence). V lost 4 bases to trimming and J lost 9 bases; unmatched junction nucleotides: 7. The CDR3 loop spans 13 amino acids. DNA of the CDR3: TGTGCCAGCAGTTCGGCGGACAGGGTGAAAGCTTTCTTT. Residues: CASSSADRVKAFF.